These 27 T cell receptor beta chains originate from one sample sequenced in a study of cytomegalovirus exposure and HLA in healthy donors. The PCR used 60 Vbeta and 13 Jbeta primers. TCRdb keeps only in-frame clones here, not all; method: immunoSEQ multiplex PCR. The sample has more than 100,000 clones; 85% to 90% are singletons. Sequencing was done on a sample of PBMCs. Receptors originate from a young woman in good health and CMV-seronegative.

This chain links TRBV5-6 with TRBJ1-2; TRBD1 matches 8 bases. After removal of 5 bases from V and 9 bases from J, the junction contained 6 bases not matched to a gene. This CDR3 spans 12 amino acids. Looked up from germline, CDR1 is SGHDT and CDR2 is YYEEEE. The CDR3 region is CASRSTGESYTF. The CDR3 nucleotides read TGTGCCAGCAGGTCGACAGGGGAGAGCTACACCTTC. Full variable domain (missing parts from reference TRBV5-6 and TRBJ1-2): DAGVTQSPTHLIKTRGQQVTLRCSPKSGHDTVSWYQQALGQGPQFIFQYYEEEERQRGNFPDRFSGHQFPNYSSELNVNALLLGDSALYLCASRSTGESYTFGSGTRLTVV.

The genes are TRBV7-9 and TRBJ1-4, with 7 bases matching TRBD1. The V and J ends lost 0 bases and 0 bases, in that order; junction bases with no gene match: 7. There are 18 residues in the CDR3. CDR1 is SEHNR, CDR2 FQNEAQ, per germline (reference sequence). Here the CDR3 reads CASSLAWRQGSTNEKLFF. In DNA, the CDR3 is TGTGCCAGCAGCTTAGCGTGGAGACAGGGCTCAACTAATGAAAAACTGTTTTTT.

This clone was counted a single time. The chain uses TRBV19 and TRBJ2-7, with TRBD1 matching 9 bases. Per germline, CDR1 LNHDA and CDR2 SQIVND (reference sequence). The CDR3 runs 15 residues. With 9 bases clipped from V and 1 base from J, the junction kept 10 bases outside the gene matches. CDR3 nucleotides: TGTGCCAGCGCCCTGGGGACAGGGTATTCCTACGAGCAGTACTTC. Protein product: CASALGTGYSYEQYF.

This clone turned up a few times. The rearrangement joins TRBV19 to TRBJ1-1, with TRBD1 identical over 7 bases. The trim removed 5 bases at V and 4 bases at J, leaving 7 bases unmatched. Germline lookup yields CDR1 LNHDA and CDR2 SQIVND (reference sequence). The CDR3 consists of 14 residues. This CDR3 is CASSAIDRATEAFF. For the CDR3, the DNA is TGTGCCAGTAGTGCCATTGACAGGGCCACTGAAGCTTTCTTT.

The chain is built from TRBV19 and TRBJ2-7, with a possible D match to TRBD2 (6 bases). V was pared by 6 bases and J by 1 base, with 16 bases between. The CDR3 extends over 15 amino acids. Germline V gene lookup returns CDR1 LNHDA and CDR2 SQIVND (reference sequence). For the CDR3, the DNA is TGTGCCAGTAGGTTTCGGGCAGCGGGTTCCTACGAGCAGTACTTC. Amino acid sequence: CASRFRAAGSYEQYF.

J is TRBJ1-1 and V is TRBV4-1; 7 nucleotides match TRBD1. From germline, CDR1 is MGHRA and CDR2 YSYEKL. The CDR3 runs to 17 residues. The V gene end was trimmed by 3 bases and the J gene end by 0 bases; junction bases not matched to a gene: 10. DNA of the CDR3: TGCGCCAGCAGCCAGCGGCTCCGGGACAGTATGAACACTGAAGCTTTCTTT. Protein product: CASSQRLRDSMNTEAFF.

J is TRBJ1-3 and V is TRBV5-1, with 7 bases identical to TRBD1. V dropped 0 bases and J dropped 3; count of bases not matched to a gene: 3. CDR3 size: 15 residues. CDR1 and CDR2 from the germline V gene are SGHRS and YFSETQ. CDR3 in amino acids: CASSLDGTDGNTIYF. For the CDR3, the DNA is TGCGCCAGCAGCTTGGACGGGACAGATGGAAACACCATATATTTT.

V is TRBV11-3 and J is TRBJ2-1; 7 nucleotides line up with TRBD2. Trimming cost V 3 bases and J 5 bases; bases outside gene matches: 10. This CDR3 is built from 16 residues. Germline CDR1 SGHNT, CDR2 YENEEA. The CDR3 loop reads CASSFGAGLQNNEQFF. CDR3 nucleotides: TGTGCCAGCAGCTTTGGGGCGGGACTACAAAACAATGAGCAGTTCTTC.

The J gene is TRBJ2-7, the V gene TRBV7-3, with unresolved D. Germline CDR1 SGHTA, CDR2 FQGTGA. Trimming pared 2 bases from V and 6 bases from J, leaving 17 bases between. The CDR3 runs to 15 residues. The CDR3 bases are TGTGCCAGCAGCTTATTTCCCGCACCCTCGAGCGAGCAGTACTTC. It encodes CASSLFPAPSSEQYF.

This sequence joins TRBV7-9 and TRBJ2-7, with TRBD2 as a possible D gene (5 bases). The CDR3 has 16 residues. Trimming removed 1 base from V and 2 bases from J, with 15 bases in between. Germline CDR1 and CDR2: SEHNR and FQNEAQ (reference sequence). CDR3 bases: TGTGCCAGCAGCTTAGTCCCCGGCGCGGGCACCTACGAGCAGTACTTC. It yields the protein CASSLVPGAGTYEQYF.

The gene calls are TRBV28 and TRBJ1-2; D is unclear. Trimming left V 1 base short and J 2 bases short, with 5 bases between. The CDR3 contains 13 residues. In germline, CDR1 is MDHEN, CDR2 SYDVKM. The CDR3 is CASSLSANYGYTF. DNA for the CDR3: TGTGCCAGCAGTTTATCAGCGAACTATGGCTACACCTTC.

The V gene is TRBV12-5, the J gene TRBJ2-7; maybe TRBD2 (6 bases). The CDR3 loop spans 13 amino acids. Germline V CDR1 and CDR2: LGHNT, FRNRAP. The germline V and J ends were trimmed by 7 bases and 3 bases, with 13 bases remaining between them. CDR3 nucleotides: TGTGCTAGTGCCTTTAGCGGAGGCTACGAGCAGTACTTC. It yields the protein CASAFSGGYEQYF. Complete variable domain (other parts from reference TRBV12-5 and TRBJ2-7): DARVTQTPRHKVTEMGQEVTMRCQPILGHNTVFWYRQTMMQGLELLAYFRNRAPLDDSGMPKDRFSAEMPDATLATLKIQPSEPRDSAVYFCASAFSGGYEQYFGPGTRLTVT.

The J gene is TRBJ1-2, the V gene TRBV11-2; the match to TRBD1 covers 9 bases. V trimming: 5 bases; J trimming: 4 bases; junction bases outside the gene matches: 8. Germline-derived CDR1 and CDR2 are SGHAT and FQNNGV. CDR3 length: 15 residues. The CDR3, as DNA: TGTGCCAGCAGCACGTGGACAGGGGAAAGCTATGGCTACACCTTC. It codes for CASSTWTGESYGYTF. Complete variable domain (other parts from reference TRBV11-2 and TRBJ1-2): EAGVAQSPRYKIIEKRQSVAFWCNPISGHATLYWYQQILGQGPKLLIQFQNNGVVDDSQLPKDRFSAERLKGVDSTLKIQPAKLEDSAVYLCASSTWTGESYGYTFGSGTRLTVV.

This rearrangement joins TRBV9 to TRBJ2-1, with D perhaps matching TRBD1 (6 bases). With 2 bases removed from V and 4 bases from J, the gap between germline ends came to 13 bases. CDR1 is SGDLS, CDR2 YYNGEE, per germline. This CDR3 is built from 15 residues. CDR3 amino acids: CASSVRDIQYNEQFF. CDR3 DNA sequence: TGTGCCAGCAGCGTCCGGGACATTCAATACAATGAGCAGTTCTTC.

The count of this clone is one. The chain links TRBV15 to TRBJ2-7, with a tentative D call TRBD2 (6 bases). Deletions cut 1 base from V and 4 bases from J, with 11 bases between. The germline V gene encodes CDR1 LNHNV and CDR2 YYDKDF (reference sequence). This CDR3 region has 14 residues. In DNA form, the CDR3 reads TGTGCCACCAGCAGAGGGACTACCAGATACGAGCAGTACTTC. Amino acids: CATSRGTTRYEQYF. The full variable domain, completed using reference TRBV15 and TRBJ2-7, is DAMVIQNPRYQVTQFGKPVTLSCSQTLNHNVMYWYQQKSSQAPKLLFHYYDKDFNNEADTPDNFQSRRPNTSFCFLDIRSPGLGDTAMYLCATSRGTTRYEQYFGPGTRLTVT.

This chain connects TRBV18 to TRBJ2-5, with a tentative D call TRBD1 (7 bases). The DNA end is more similar to TRBJ2-7, so the J call may be wrong. The CDR3 covers 15 residues. Germline V gene lookup returns CDR1 KGHSH and CDR2 LQKENI. CDR3 sequence reads: CASSLRQGGNYEQYF. The CDR3 region has the DNA TGTGCCAGCTCCCTCCGACAGGGAGGCAACTACGAGCAGTACTTC.

This clone was seen once. The V call is TRBV7-8, the J call TRBJ1-4; the D gene is possibly TRBD1 (5 bases). CDR1 is SGHVS and CDR2 is FQNEAQ in the germline V gene. The CDR3 has 16 residues. V shed 5 bases and J shed 2 bases, with 15 bases lying between them. Here the CDR3 DNA reads TGTGCCAGCAGCACCGGGCTAGGGACTACTAATGAAAAACTGTTTTTT. This encodes CASSTGLGTTNEKLFF.

The chain joins TRBV7-9 to TRBJ1-4; a possible D gene is TRBD1 (6 bases). The V gene's germline CDR1 is SEHNR and CDR2 FQNEAQ (reference sequence). CDR3 length: 17 residues. V was clipped by 5 bases and J by 2 bases, with 18 bases between them. CDR3 region: CASSPRGGGGTNEKLFF. The CDR3 region has the DNA TGTGCCAGCAGCCCAAGGGGGGGCGGGGGGACTAATGAAAAACTGTTTTTT.

This chain joins TRBV30 and TRBJ2-7, with D tentatively TRBD1 (6 bases). Germline V lookup: CDR1 GTSNPN, CDR2 SVGIG (reference sequence). The CDR3 length is 12 residues. The ends were cut back, 1 base at V and 7 bases at J, with 11 bases in the middle. The CDR3 protein is CAWSGTAGEQYF. In DNA, the CDR3 is TGTGCCTGGAGTGGGACAGCAGGGGAGCAGTACTTC.

The chain uses TRBV6-4 and TRBJ2-3; 10 bases are a match to TRBD1. The CDR3 length is 19 residues. V gave up 5 bases and J gave up 6 bases; unmatched junction bases: 20. The germline CDR1 and CDR2 sequences are MRHNA and SNTAGT. CDR3 nucleotide sequence: TGTGCCAGCAGTCGACAGGGGGCAAGAGCGGGGGCCCCTGGGGATACGCAGTATTTT. Translating it yields CASSRQGARAGAPGDTQYF.

The V gene is TRBV2, the J gene TRBJ2-7; TRBD1 matches 9 bases. V was clipped by 5 bases and J by 0 bases; unmatched bases: 5. Germline CDR1 SNHLY, CDR2 FYNNEI. The CDR3 is made up of 15 amino acids. CDR3 bases: TGTGCCAGCAGTCCCGACAGGGGGTACTCCTACGAGCAGTACTTC. It yields the protein CASSPDRGYSYEQYF.

The J gene is TRBJ2-7, the V gene TRBV28; 9 bases map to TRBD1. The CDR3 length is 15 residues. The J segment lost 3 bases and the V segment lost 1 base, leaving 4 bases of the junction unmatched. Germline V lookup: CDR1 MDHEN, CDR2 SYDVKM. Here the CDR3 DNA reads TGTGCCAGCAGTTTATTGGGACAGGGCTACTACGAGCAGTACTTC. Translated: CASSLLGQGYYEQYF.

On this clone itself: Other DNA sequences within the sample encode an identical CDR3. V is TRBV4-3 and J is TRBJ2-1; TRBD2 matches at 8 bases. The V and J ends lost 4 bases and 1 base, in that order; junction bases with no gene match: 3. The CDR3 extends over 15 amino acids. Germline CDR1 and CDR2: LGHNA and YSLEER. CDR3 protein: CASSRTSGSYNEQFF. CDR3 nucleotides: TGCGCCAGCAGCCGTACTAGCGGTTCCTACAATGAGCAGTTCTTC.

The chain's CDR3 is CASSTMSGTYNEQFF. The DNA of the CDR3 is TGTGCCAGTAGTACCATGAGCGGTACCTACAATGAGCAGTTCTTC. The chain links TRBV19 to TRBJ2-1, with a tentative D call TRBD2 (5 bases). CDR1 is LNHDA, CDR2 SQIVND, per germline (reference sequence). Trimming removed 4 bases at V and 2 bases at J, with 12 bases between. The CDR3 length is 15 residues.

V gene TRBV6-4 combines with J gene TRBJ2-5, with D maybe TRBD2 (5 bases). Germline CDR1 reads MRHNA; CDR2 reads SNTAGT. The CDR3 totals 14 residues. V was pared by 8 bases and J by 6 bases, with 19 bases between. CDR3 sequence (DNA): TGTGCCAGCGACATCGCGGGTAGGGTGAAGACCCAGTACTTC. Protein product: CASDIAGRVKTQYF.

The chain has TRBV7-2 and TRBJ2-2; tentative D call: TRBD1 (7 bases). Trimming took off 5 bases at V and 4 bases at J, with 14 bases between the two ends. Germline CDR1 is SGHTA and CDR2 is FQGNSA. The CDR3 length is 15 residues. CDR3 residues: CASSLQGRGTGELFF. In DNA form, the CDR3 reads TGTGCCAGCAGCCTACAGGGGCGGGGCACCGGGGAGCTGTTTTTT. Drawing the rest from reference TRBV7-2 and TRBJ2-2, the complete variable domain is GAGVSQSPSNKVTEKGKDVELRCDPISGHTALYWYRQSLGQGLEFLIYFQGNSAPDKSGLPSDRFSAERTGGSVSTLTIQRTQQEDSAVYLCASSLQGRGTGELFFGEGSRLTVL.

This chain uses TRBV5-1 with TRBJ2-3; TRBD2 matches at 8 bases. The germline V gene encodes CDR1 SGHRS and CDR2 YFSETQ. The CDR3 contains 19 residues. V lost 3 bases, J lost 4 bases, and 19 bases stayed unmatched. This chain's CDR3 is CASSSVTTSGQGLADTQYF. The CDR3 coding sequence is TGCGCCAGCAGCTCCGTCACTACTAGCGGTCAGGGCTTGGCAGATACGCAGTATTTT.